This paragraph reports one T cell receptor (beta chain). Its cognate antigen is unknown. This record belongs to a study of blood T cells in healthy people across ages. Overall study results and limits: A roughly linear fall in TCR beta diversity per million T cells was seen with increasing age. Possibly confounding the expanded clonotype changes was the fact that donor CMV status was unknown.

Alongside a J-beta primer mix, a sample-barcoded 5' primer served in a second PCR lasting about 7 to 12 cycles. Each cDNA molecule was tagged by a template-switch adaptor that had 12 random nucleotides. Via MiXCR, TCRdb re-called the 5' RACE reads, giving one row per CDR3 protein. The sample has hundreds of thousands of distinct CDR3 sequences, about 53% seen once. V was pared by 6 bases and J by 1 base, with 8 bases of the junction left unmatched. The CDR3 has 15 residues. Caucasian, healthy and from Russia, the donors were aged between roughly 6 and 95. The source is a man between 60 and 75 years old in good health. The sequenced sample consisted of blood. The V call is TRBV12-3 or TRBV12-4, the J call TRBJ1-2; 7 nucleotides align to TRBD1. DNA for the CDR3: TGTGCCAGCAGCGCCCGGACAGGTTATAACTATGGCTACACCTTC. Its protein is CASSARTGYNYGYTF.